This T cell receptor beta chain was captured by sequencing in a study of blood T cell repertoires in COVID-19. CDR1 and CDR2 (germline): SGHNT, YYREEE (reference sequence). The J segment lost 8 bases and the V segment lost 4 bases, leaving 7 bases of the junction unmatched. The CDR3 spans 14 residues. Sequenced by immunoSEQ multiplex PCR; TCRdb stores in-frame clones only, minus some. The table lists hundreds of thousands of clones, 80% to 90% of them singletons. All enrollees were about 18 to 89 years old and from roughly 26 US areas. Each recovered donor of Cohort 3 presented with two negative PCRs, clearance, or symptom resolution.

This receptor was obtained from a young woman who had recovered from COVID-19. Sequenced sample: PBMCs or T cells enriched from blood (not recorded which). The gene calls are TRBV5-4 and TRBJ2-4; 9 bases match TRBD1. The CDR3 loop reads CASSPDRGMYIQYF. DNA of the CDR3: TGTGCCAGCAGCCCCGACAGGGGGATGTACATTCAGTACTTC.